This T cell receptor beta chain was sequenced during a study of control samples from healthy donors and cancer patients. Assay: immunoSEQ multiplex PCR; the TCRdb copy retains only in-frame clones and omits some. In the table there are tens of thousands of clones, about 88% of which are singletons. This clone has a handful of counts. This CDR3 comprises 14 residues. The germline CDR1 and CDR2 sequences are GTSNPN and SVGIG (reference sequence). The V end lost 0 bases, the J end lost 6 bases, and 11 bases lay between the germline ends. The specimen was blood. The V and J genes are TRBV30 and TRBJ1-4; D is ambiguous. The clonotype was recovered from a middle-aged man in good health. CDR3 protein: CAWSVKGNDEKLFF. The CDR3 bases are TGTGCCTGGAGTGTAAAGGGAAACGATGAAAAACTGTTTTTT.